Listed below are T cell receptor beta chains from one sample, sequenced in a study of patients and donors after allogeneic stem cell transplantation. MiXCR, applied by TCRdb to the RT-PCR reads, yields one record per CDR3 protein. In the table there are over 400,000 distinct CDR3 sequences, 15% to 20% of which are singletons. Sequencing used blood, either unsorted or a sorted T cell fraction (not recorded which). These receptor sequences come from a human donor who was either an allogeneic HSCT recipient or a stem cell or donor lymphocyte infusion donor (not recorded which). It is not recorded whose cells these are; they may come from a transplant donor. CDR3s include the opening cysteine and the closing phenylalanine or tryptophan. The order of the fields is V gene, CDR3 length, clone size, J gene, D gene, CDR3 DNA, CDR3 protein. The D gene is left open where the match is weak. Size tells how often a clone was seen (once, few, many) or the class of an expanded clone, and some rows leave it out.

V gene: TRBV12-3/TRBV12-4
CDR3 length: 17
clone size: many
J gene: TRBJ1-1
D gene: -
CDR3 DNA: TGTGCCAGCACCAACCGGACAGACAGGCCGGCGAACACTGAAGCTTTCTTT
CDR3 protein: CASTNRTDRPANTEAFF

V gene: TRBV7-2
CDR3 length: 16
clone size: -
J gene: TRBJ2-1
D gene: TRBD2
CDR3 DNA: TGTGCCAGCAGCTTAGTTGGCGGGGGGATTTACAATGAGCAGTTCTTC
CDR3 protein: CASSLVGGGIYNEQFF

V gene: TRBV5-1
CDR3 length: 14
clone size: few
J gene: TRBJ2-5
D gene: TRBD2
CDR3 DNA: TGCGCCAGCAGCCCTGGGACTATTCAAGAGACCCAGTACTTC
CDR3 protein: CASSPGTIQETQYF

V gene: TRBV7-2
CDR3 length: 14
clone size: few
J gene: TRBJ1-5
D gene: -
CDR3 DNA: TGTGCCAGCAGCTTAGTTGGGGGTCGTCAGCCCCAGCATTTT
CDR3 protein: CASSLVGGRQPQHF

V gene: TRBV2
CDR3 length: 11
clone size: -
J gene: TRBJ2-7
D gene: -
CDR3 DNA: TGTGCCAGCAGTGCTAAGGGCGAGCAGTACTTC
CDR3 protein: CASSAKGEQYF

V gene: TRBV6-1
CDR3 length: 17
clone size: -
J gene: TRBJ2-7
D gene: TRBD1
CDR3 DNA: TGTGCCAGCAGTCAGTACTCAGGGGGACAGGGCACCTACGAGCAGTACTTC
CDR3 protein: CASSQYSGGQGTYEQYF

V gene: TRBV12-3/TRBV12-4
CDR3 length: 15
clone size: few
J gene: TRBJ2-7
D gene: -
CDR3 DNA: TGTGCCAGCACGCAGGGGACAAAGAGCTCCTACGAGCAGTACTTC
CDR3 protein: CASTQGTKSSYEQYF

V gene: TRBV7-2
CDR3 length: 17
clone size: -
J gene: TRBJ1-2
D gene: -
CDR3 DNA: TGTGCCAGCAGCCTCCGACCAAGTAGCCGACGGCTAGGGGGCTACACCTTC
CDR3 protein: CASSLRPSSRRLGGYTF

V gene: TRBV20-1
CDR3 length: 15
clone size: few
J gene: TRBJ1-5
D gene: -
CDR3 DNA: TGCAGTGCTACTTATGGGGGATTTAGCAATCAGCCCCAGCATTTT
CDR3 protein: CSATYGGFSNQPQHF

V gene: TRBV27
CDR3 length: 10
clone size: -
J gene: TRBJ2-2
D gene: -
CDR3 DNA: TGTGCCAGCGGTCACGGGGAGCTGTTTTTT
CDR3 protein: CASGHGELFF

V gene: TRBV9
CDR3 length: 13
clone size: few
J gene: TRBJ1-6
D gene: -
CDR3 DNA: TGTGCCAGCAGCGTAGGAGGAAATTCACCCCTCCACTTT
CDR3 protein: CASSVGGNSPLHF

V gene: TRBV12-3/TRBV12-4
CDR3 length: 14
clone size: many
J gene: TRBJ1-5
D gene: -
CDR3 DNA: TGTGCCAGCAGTCTTCAGGGGACCAATCAGCCCCAGCATTTT
CDR3 protein: CASSLQGTNQPQHF

V gene: TRBV6-1
CDR3 length: 15
clone size: -
J gene: TRBJ1-3
D gene: TRBD1
CDR3 DNA: TGTGCCAGCAGTGATCCAACAGGGGCCGGAAACACCATATATTTT
CDR3 protein: CASSDPTGAGNTIYF

V gene: TRBV7-9
CDR3 length: 13
clone size: few
J gene: TRBJ1-4
D gene: -
CDR3 DNA: TGTGCCAGCAGCTTACTGGGCGGTGAAAAACTGTTTTTT
CDR3 protein: CASSLLGGEKLFF

V gene: TRBV5-1
CDR3 length: 17
clone size: -
J gene: TRBJ2-1
D gene: TRBD2
CDR3 DNA: TGCGCCAGCAGCCCAGCCAAAGCGGGACGCTCCTACAATGAGCAGTTCTTC
CDR3 protein: CASSPAKAGRSYNEQFF

V gene: TRBV7-2
CDR3 length: 16
clone size: few
J gene: TRBJ2-5
D gene: TRBD2
CDR3 DNA: TGTGCCAGCAGCTTCGACGGACTAGCAGGTCAAGAGACCCAGTACTTC
CDR3 protein: CASSFDGLAGQETQYF

V gene: TRBV6-2/TRBV6-3
CDR3 length: 19
clone size: -
J gene: TRBJ1-1
D gene: TRBD1
CDR3 DNA: TGTGCCAGCAAAGTTCGACAGGGGAGGAAGAGTCGGGAGAACACTGAAGCTTTCTTT
CDR3 protein: CASKVRQGRKSRENTEAFF

V gene: TRBV20-1
CDR3 length: 15
clone size: few
J gene: TRBJ2-3
D gene: TRBD2
CDR3 DNA: TGCAGTGCTACTAGCGGGGCTCAAAACACAGATACGCAGTATTTT
CDR3 protein: CSATSGAQNTDTQYF

V gene: TRBV12-3/TRBV12-4
CDR3 length: 13
clone size: few
J gene: TRBJ1-2
D gene: TRBD1
CDR3 DNA: TGTGCCAGCGGACAGACAGGGGTAGGAGGCTACACCTTC
CDR3 protein: CASGQTGVGGYTF

V gene: TRBV12-3/TRBV12-4
CDR3 length: 12
clone size: many
J gene: TRBJ2-5
D gene: -
CDR3 DNA: TGTGCCAGCAGTCTGCTGGGGGAGACCCAGTACTTC
CDR3 protein: CASSLLGETQYF

V gene: TRBV5-1
CDR3 length: 15
clone size: -
J gene: TRBJ2-1
D gene: TRBD2
CDR3 DNA: TGCGCCAGCAGGTTAGCGGGGGCCTCCTACAATGAGCAGTTCTTC
CDR3 protein: CASRLAGASYNEQFF

V gene: TRBV15
CDR3 length: 17
clone size: few
J gene: TRBJ1-2
D gene: -
CDR3 DNA: TGTGCCACCAGCAGCTCCGGGGCCCTATGGGGAAACTATGGCTACACCTTC
CDR3 protein: CATSSSGALWGNYGYTF

V gene: TRBV2
CDR3 length: 13
clone size: few
J gene: TRBJ2-3
D gene: -
CDR3 DNA: TGTGCCAGCAGTCGACTGGGGGGAGATACGCAGTATTTT
CDR3 protein: CASSRLGGDTQYF

V gene: TRBV5-1
CDR3 length: 14
clone size: few
J gene: TRBJ2-7
D gene: -
CDR3 DNA: TGCGCCAGCAGCTCCCAGGGGGGGACCTACGAGCAGTACTTC
CDR3 protein: CASSSQGGTYEQYF